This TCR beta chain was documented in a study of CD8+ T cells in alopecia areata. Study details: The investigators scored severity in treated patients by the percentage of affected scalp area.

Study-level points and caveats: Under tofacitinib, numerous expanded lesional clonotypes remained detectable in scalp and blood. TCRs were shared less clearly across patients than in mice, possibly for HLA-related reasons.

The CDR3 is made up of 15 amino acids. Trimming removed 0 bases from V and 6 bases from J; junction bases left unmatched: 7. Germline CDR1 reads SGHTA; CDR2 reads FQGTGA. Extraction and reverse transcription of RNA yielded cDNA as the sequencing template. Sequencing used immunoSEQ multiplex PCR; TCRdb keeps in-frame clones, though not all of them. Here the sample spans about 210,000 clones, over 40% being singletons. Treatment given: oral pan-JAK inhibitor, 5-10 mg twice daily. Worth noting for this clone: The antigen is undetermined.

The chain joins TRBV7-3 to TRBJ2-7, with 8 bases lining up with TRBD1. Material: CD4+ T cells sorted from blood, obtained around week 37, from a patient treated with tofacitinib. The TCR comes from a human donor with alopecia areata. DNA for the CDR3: TGTGCCAGCAGCTTAACGCCGACAGGGGTCCGCGAGCAGTACTTC. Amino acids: CASSLTPTGVREQYF. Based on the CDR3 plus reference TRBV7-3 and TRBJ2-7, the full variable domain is GAGVSQTPSNKVTEKGKYVELRCDPISGHTALYWYRQSLGQGPEFLIYFQGTGAADDSGLPNDRFFAVRPEGSVSTLKIQRTERGDSAVYLCASSLTPTGVREQYFGPGTRLTVT.